This TCR beta chain was profiled in a study of blood T cells in healthy people across ages. This clonotype was counted only a few times. Next came a second PCR, run for about 7 to 12 cycles, which used a sample-barcoded 5' primer along with a J-beta primer mix. TCRdb re-called the 5' RACE reads with MiXCR, one entry per CDR3 protein. The table has 700,000 to 900,000 distinct CDR3 sequences, 20% to 30% seen once. With 4 bases removed from V and 7 bases from J, the gap between germline ends came to 11 bases. This CDR3 contains 13 residues. CDR1 and CDR2 (germline): SGDLS, YYNGEE. These same records also appear under a second study, on T cells of mothers and their children. As that study records: A few healthy Caucasian mothers gave samples, and so did their six children. Amplification in the second PCR used the M1S primer, which added sample barcodes and 2-4 random nucleotides.

The sequence came from a boy aged 5-17 years in good health. The sequenced sample was blood. The chain recombines TRBV9 with TRBJ2-2, with D possibly TRBD1 on 6 matching bases. The CDR3 loop reads CASSKAGVGELFF. For the CDR3, the DNA is TGTGCCAGCAGCAAAGCAGGGGTCGGGGAGCTGTTTTTT. Variable domain in full (rest from reference TRBV9 and TRBJ2-2): DSGVTQTPKHLITATGQRVTLRCSPRSGDLSVYWYQQSLDQGLQFLIQYYNGEERAKGNILERFSAQQFPDLHSELNLSSLELGDSALYFCASSKAGVGELFFGEGSRLTVL.